This T cell receptor beta chain was retrieved from a study of blood T cell repertoires in COVID-19. Turning to the study itself: Researchers got acute and convalescent COVID-19 samples from the United States, Italy and Spain. PBMCs, B-cell-depleted T cells, or T cells provided the cDNA or gDNA that made up the material.

The V gene's germline CDR1 is SQVTM and CDR2 ANQGSEA. The length of the CDR3 is 16 residues. The ends lost 0 bases at V and 6 bases at J; junction bases unmatched: 10. Original methodology: Reference gene primers were amplified, and this amplification served to estimate nucleated cell counts. Clones were read by immunoSEQ multiplex PCR, and TCRdb kept only the in-frame ones, dropping some. From that table come the V and J calls and clone size; the DNA was used to work out D and trimming. The table has roughly 30,000 clones, roughly 87% seen once. This TCR came from a human donor with acute or convalescent COVID-19. The donor label of this sample is uncertain. The rearrangement uses TRBV29-1 and TRBJ1-2; 10 bases map to TRBD1. The sample consisted of peripheral blood. The chain's CDR3 is CSVEEPAGQGGDGYTF. The DNA of the CDR3 is TGCAGCGTTGAAGAGCCCGCCGGACAGGGGGGCGATGGCTACACCTTC.